The 2 T cell receptor beta chains below all came from one sample that was sequenced in a study of T cell repertoires in aging, cancer and after chemotherapy. TRB rearrangements spanning V, D and J were amplified using mixed TRB-A/B primers. TCRdb processed the multiplex PCR reads anew with MiXCR; each CDR3 protein has one entry. The data show around 12,000 distinct CDR3 sequences, less than 25% seen once. The template was genomic DNA from peripheral blood, not RNA. The sequenced sample consisted of blood. Receptors were obtained from a human donor in good health.

The chain links TRBV20-1 to TRBJ2-3, with 7 bases that match TRBD2. Germline lookup yields CDR1 DFQATT and CDR2 SNEGSKA (reference sequence). The CDR3 runs to 15 residues. With V trimmed by 0 bases and J by 1 base, 4 bases remained unmatched. The CDR3 sequence: CSARDVSGGTDTQYF. The CDR3 DNA reads TGCAGTGCTAGAGATGTAAGCGGGGGCACAGATACGCAGTATTTT.

In DNA, the CDR3 is TGTGCCAGCAGTAAAGACAGGGTGAGAGCAGATACGCAGTATTTT. Translated, it gives CASSKDRVRADTQYF. The chain links TRBV6-4 to TRBJ2-3; 7 bases line up with TRBD1. The CDR3 is 15 amino acids. Per germline, CDR1 MRHNA and CDR2 SNTAGT. Trimming cost V 5 bases and J 4 bases; bases outside gene matches: 9.